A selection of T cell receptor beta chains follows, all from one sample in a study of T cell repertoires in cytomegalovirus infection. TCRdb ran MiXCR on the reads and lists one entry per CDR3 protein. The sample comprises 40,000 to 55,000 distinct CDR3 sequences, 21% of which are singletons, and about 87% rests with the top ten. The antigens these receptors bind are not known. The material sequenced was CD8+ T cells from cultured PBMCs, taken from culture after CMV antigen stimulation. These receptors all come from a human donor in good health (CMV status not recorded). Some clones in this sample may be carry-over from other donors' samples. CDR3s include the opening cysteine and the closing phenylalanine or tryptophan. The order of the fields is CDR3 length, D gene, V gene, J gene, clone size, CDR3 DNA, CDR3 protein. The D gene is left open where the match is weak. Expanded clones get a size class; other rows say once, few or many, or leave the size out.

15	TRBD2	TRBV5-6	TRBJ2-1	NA	TGTGCCAGCAGCGCGGGAGCAGCTTCCTACAATGAGCAGTTCTTC	CASSAGAASYNEQFF
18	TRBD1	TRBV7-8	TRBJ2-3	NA	TGTGCCAGCAGCTTAGCCGACCGGGACAGGGGCCAGGAAGATACGCAGTATTTT	CASSLADRDRGQEDTQYF
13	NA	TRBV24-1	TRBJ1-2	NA	TGTGCCACCAGTGACCGGACGGTAGATGGCTACACCTTC	CATSDRTVDGYTF
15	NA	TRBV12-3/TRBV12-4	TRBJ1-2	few	TGTGCCAGCAGTTTAGGGGTAGGGCTCCTCTATGGCTACACCTTC	CASSLGVGLLYGYTF
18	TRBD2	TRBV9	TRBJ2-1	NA	TGTGCCAGCAGCGCAGGGACTAGCGGGTCGATCGGGCGAAATGAGCAGTTCTTC	CASSAGTSGSIGRNEQFF
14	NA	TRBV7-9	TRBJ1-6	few	TGTGCCAGCAGCCCCCCGGGGGCGAATTCACCCCTCCACTTT	CASSPPGANSPLHF
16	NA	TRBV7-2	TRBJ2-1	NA	TGTGCCAGCAGCCTAGCGGGACAGGGTTTCTACAATGAGCAGTTCTTC	CASSLAGQGFYNEQFF
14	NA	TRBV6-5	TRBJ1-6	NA	TGTGCCAGCAGTTTCATCAGTGAAAATTCACCCCTCCACTTT	CASSFISENSPLHF
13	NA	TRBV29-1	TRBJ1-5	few	TGCAGCGTTGAATCAGGGAGCAATCAGCCCCAGCATTTT	CSVESGSNQPQHF
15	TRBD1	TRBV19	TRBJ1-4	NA	TGTGCCAGTAGCTCCCGTCCGACAGGGAACGAAAAACTGTTTTTT	CASSSRPTGNEKLFF
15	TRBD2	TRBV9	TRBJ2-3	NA	TGTGCCAGCAGCCTACGACTAGCGGTGGGAGATACGCAGTATTTT	CASSLRLAVGDTQYF
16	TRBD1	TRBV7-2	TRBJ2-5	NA	TGTGCCAGCAGCCCTCAGACAGGGGTGTGGCGGGAGACCCAGTACTTC	CASSPQTGVWRETQYF
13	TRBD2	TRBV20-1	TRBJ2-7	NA	TGCAGTGCCACGGGACTAGAGAACTACGAGCAGTACTTC	CSATGLENYEQYF
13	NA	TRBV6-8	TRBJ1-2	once	TGTGCCAGCAGTTACCCTCCAGGGGTTGGCTACACCTTC	CASSYPPGVGYTF
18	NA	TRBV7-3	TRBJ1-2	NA	TGTGCCAGCAGCTTACCGGTTACAGGGTCTTCCGGCACTGATGGCTACACCTTC	CASSLPVTGSSGTDGYTF
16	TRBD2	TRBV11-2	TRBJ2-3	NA	TGTGCCAGCAGCTTAGAGGCGGGAGGCCCCACAGATACGCAGTATTTT	CASSLEAGGPTDTQYF
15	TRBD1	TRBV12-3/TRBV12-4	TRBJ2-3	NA	TGTGCCAGCAGACTCACAGGGGACGGCACAGATACGCAGTATTTT	CASRLTGDGTDTQYF